The T cell receptor beta chain under discussion was sequenced for a study of cytomegalovirus exposure and HLA in healthy donors. Across the whole study: HLA-typed donors were the source of approximately 85 million unique TCRs, which an early data release held.

The PCR was carried out with 60 Vbeta primers and 13 Jbeta primers. Libraries were prepared by immunoSEQ multiplex PCR; TCRdb keeps only in-frame clonotypes and omits some of them. The table has about 190,000 clones, around 67% seen once. Germline loops: CDR1 MNHNY, CDR2 SVGAGI (reference sequence). This CDR3 spans 15 amino acids. This TCR came from a woman aged 25 to 39 in good health and CMV-seropositive. What was sequenced was PBMCs. The gene calls are TRBV6-6 and TRBJ2-5; 10 bases fit TRBD1. The J call may be incorrect, as the DNA end agrees better with TRBJ2-7. This chain's CDR3 is CASSYSTGGKDEQYF. The CDR3 DNA follows: TGTGCCAGCAGTTACTCGACAGGGGGCAAGGACGAGCAGTACTTC.